Below, 26 T cell receptor beta chains from the same sample are listed, as sequenced in a study of post-analysis software for immune sequencing data. Whole-study results and caveats: Included in a set of five TRBV segments more frequent in patients than controls were TRBV5-6, TRBV5-1 and TRBV20-1.

No antigen is known for these receptors. Libraries were made from TCR beta cDNA, and they carried unique molecular identifiers. TCRdb reprocessed the PCR reads via MiXCR and lists one record per CDR3 protein. The sample gives 350,000 to 500,000 distinct CDR3 sequences, 30% to 45% of which show up once; 6.5% to 8% is in the top ten. Specimen: blood. The receptors stem from a girl aged 2-10 years with multiple sclerosis.

The CDR3 spells CASSSNRGRANTEAFF. The CDR3 DNA follows: TGTGCCAGCAGCTCGAACAGGGGCAGAGCGAACACTGAAGCTTTCTTT. This chain uses TRBV5-5 with TRBJ1-1, with 7 bases identical to TRBD1. Unmatched junction bases numbered 9, after V lost 3 bases and J lost 1 base. The CDR3 spans 16 residues. In germline, CDR1 is SGHKS, CDR2 YYEKEE (reference sequence).

This clonotype turned up a few times. The chain carries TRBV2 and TRBJ2-1; 9 nucleotides agree with TRBD2. CDR1 and CDR2 from the germline V gene are SNHLY and FYNNEI. The CDR3 loop spans 14 amino acids. V gave up 2 bases and J gave up 9 bases; unmatched junction bases: 5. CDR3 sequence reads: CASSEYLAGTEQFF. Here the CDR3 DNA reads TGTGCCAGCAGTGAATATCTAGCGGGGACTGAGCAGTTCTTC.

This clonotype occurred a few times. V is TRBV28 and J is TRBJ1-2; D call uncertain. V lost 3 bases and J 4 bases, leaving 9 bases between the germline ends. Germline CDR1 MDHEN, CDR2 SYDVKM. The CDR3 contains 13 residues. CDR3 DNA sequence: TGTGCCAGCAGTTTTAGGACGGGCTATGGCTACACCTTC. Translation: CASSFRTGYGYTF.

The sample holds a few counts of this clonotype. The genes are TRBV28 and TRBJ2-5; D gene unclear. CDR3 length: 13 amino acids. Germline V CDR1 and CDR2: MDHEN, SYDVKM. Trimming shortened V by 7 bases and J by 1 base, and 10 bases separated the two germline ends. The chain's CDR3 is CASTYRSQETQYF. The CDR3, as DNA: TGTGCCAGCACTTATAGGAGCCAAGAGACCCAGTACTTC. The variable domain in full, with the rest retrieved from reference TRBV28 and TRBJ2-5, is DVKVTQSSRYLVKRTGEKVFLECVQDMDHENMFWYRQDPGLGLRLIYFSYDVKMKEKGDIPEGYSVSREKKERFSLILESASTNQTSMYLCASTYRSQETQYFGPGTRLLVL.

This clonotype was detected a few times. The chain carries TRBV29-1 and TRBJ2-7; D call uncertain. TRBJ2-5 matches the DNA end more closely, so the J call is doubtful. Germline V gene lookup returns CDR1 SQVTM and CDR2 ANQGSEA. The CDR3 runs 12 residues. In nucleotides, the CDR3 is TGCAGCGTTGAAGCTTTTAAAGAGACCCAGTACTTC. This gives the protein CSVEAFKETQYF.

This clonotype came up a few times. This sequence joins TRBV5-1 and TRBJ2-1, with 7 bases identical to TRBD2. The CDR3 runs to 15 residues. V was pared by 3 bases and J by 7 bases, with 10 bases of the junction left unmatched. Germline lookup yields CDR1 SGHRS and CDR2 YFSETQ. CDR3 region: CASSSRLARVNEQFF. The CDR3 coding sequence is TGCGCCAGCAGCTCAAGACTAGCCCGGGTGAATGAGCAGTTCTTC.

This clonotype was seen just once. One end of the junction is discordant with germline, which a read error may explain. The gene calls are TRBV5-1 and TRBJ1-2; D is possibly TRBD1 (5 bases). The CDR3 is 15 amino acids. Germline CDR1 and CDR2: SGHRS and YFSETQ. Here the CDR3 DNA reads TGCGCCAGCAGCCCCCCCCGGGGGTCTAAGTATGGCTACACCTTC. It codes for CASSPPRGSKYGYTF.

The rearrangement joins TRBV6-5 to TRBJ1-2; D is possibly TRBD1 (5 bases). Between the trimmed V and J ends, which lost 9 bases and 8 bases, there was a span of 16 bases. This CDR3 spans 12 amino acids. CDR1 is MNHEY and CDR2 is SVGAGI in the germline V gene. Written as DNA, the CDR3 is TGTGCCAGTCTCGGCGGGGGGGACGGCTACACCTTC. Translation: CASLGGGDGYTF.

The V and J genes are TRBV18 and TRBJ2-5; 10 nucleotides align to TRBD1. V lost 3 bases to trimming and J lost 1 base; unmatched junction nucleotides: 5. CDR3 length: 16 residues. The germline V gene encodes CDR1 KGHSH and CDR2 LQKENI. The DNA of the CDR3 is TGTGCCAGCTCACCCCAGGGACAGGGGCCCCAAGAGACCCAGTACTTC. Translation: CASSPQGQGPQETQYF.

This chain connects TRBV18 to TRBJ2-7; 8 bases match TRBD1. The CDR3 runs 12 residues. Germline values: CDR1 KGHSH, CDR2 LQKENI. V gave up 4 bases and J gave up 6 bases; unmatched junction bases: 2. CDR3 coding DNA: TGTGCCAGCTCACAACAGGGGGGCGAGCAGTACTTC. Amino acid sequence: CASSQQGGEQYF.

The gene calls are TRBV6-5 and TRBJ2-1, with 11 positions matching TRBD2. This CDR3 is built from 14 residues. The V and J ends lost 7 bases and 7 bases, in that order; junction bases with no gene match: 6. CDR1 MNHEY and CDR2 SVGAGI come from the germline V gene. In nucleotides, the CDR3 is TGTGCCAGCAATATAGCGGGAGGGCCGAATGAGCAGTTCTTC. Translation: CASNIAGGPNEQFF.

This clonotype has more than one count but fewer than ten. The chain is built from TRBV29-1 and TRBJ1-3; no reliable D call. Trimming left V 4 bases short and J 2 bases short, with 6 bases between. The CDR3 runs 12 residues. In germline, CDR1 is SQVTM, CDR2 ANQGSEA. CDR3 sequence reads: CSVVNAGNTIYF. DNA of the CDR3: TGCAGCGTTGTGAACGCTGGAAACACCATATATTTT.

In this sample, this clonotype turned up a few times. The chain employs TRBV5-6 and TRBJ2-5; 8 nucleotides agree with TRBD2. This CDR3 comprises 15 residues. V shed 3 bases, J shed 2 bases, and the junction held 6 bases outside the gene matches. Germline CDR1 and CDR2: SGHDT and YYEEEE. Written as DNA, the CDR3 is TGTGCCAGCAGCTCAATCGGGAGGGGGCAAGAGACCCAGTACTTC. Protein: CASSSIGRGQETQYF.

This chain connects TRBV12-3 or TRBV12-4 to TRBJ2-1; 8 nucleotides line up with TRBD2. Trimming took 2 bases from V and 4 from J; bases not matched to a gene: 7. The CDR3 runs to 16 residues. CDR3 coding DNA: TGTGCCAGCAGTTTATGGGTACGGGGGGGGTACAATGAGCAGTTCTTC. It is translated as CASSLWVRGGYNEQFF.

This chain's CDR3 is CASSLSHSGTHGIYNEQFF. DNA of the CDR3: TGTGCCAGCAGCTTATCTCATAGCGGGACCCATGGGATCTACAATGAGCAGTTCTTC. This sequence joins TRBV7-6 and TRBJ2-1; 8 bases line up with TRBD2. Germline-derived CDR1 and CDR2 are SGHVS and FNYEAQ. The CDR3 sequence is 19 residues long. V was clipped by 2 bases and J by 3 bases; unmatched bases: 15.

This clonotype was found a few times. The rearrangement links TRBV20-1 to TRBJ2-7; 10 bases are shared with TRBD1. With V trimmed by 2 bases and J by 2 bases, 9 bases remained unmatched. The CDR3 is 16 amino acids. Germline values: CDR1 DFQATT, CDR2 SNEGSKA (reference sequence). The CDR3 DNA sequence: TGCAGTGCTAGACCGCGGGGACAGGGGTCCGCCTACGAGCAGTACTTC. It is translated as CSARPRGQGSAYEQYF.

This chain uses TRBV29-1 with TRBJ2-1; 9 bases fit TRBD2. Germline lookup yields CDR1 SQVTM and CDR2 ANQGSEA. There are 15 residues in the CDR3. V shed 3 bases and J 7 bases; nucleotides not matched to a gene: 10. The chain's CDR3 is CSVDFPAGGPNEQFF. Written as DNA, the CDR3 is TGCAGCGTTGATTTCCCAGCGGGAGGCCCTAATGAGCAGTTCTTC.

V usage is TRBV27 and J usage is TRBJ2-2; 10 positions agree with TRBD1. With 5 bases clipped from V and 3 bases from J, the junction kept 3 bases outside the gene matches. Germline V lookup: CDR1 MNHEY, CDR2 SMNVEV (reference sequence). The CDR3 runs to 15 residues. The CDR3 bases are TGTGCCAGCAGTCGACAGGGGGCGTACACCGGGGAGCTGTTTTTT. Protein product: CASSRQGAYTGELFF.

The gene calls are TRBV20-1 and TRBJ2-4; 7 bases line up with TRBD2. The J call could be wrong; TRBJ2-7 is a better fit for the DNA end. This CDR3 contains 15 residues. Germline assignment: CDR1 DFQATT and CDR2 SNEGSKA (reference sequence). CDR3 in DNA: TGCAGTGCTAGAGATAGCCAGGGAGGGTCCTACGAGCAGTACTTC. It specifies CSARDSQGGSYEQYF.

V gene TRBV20-1 combines with J gene TRBJ1-5; 9 bases map to TRBD1. V trimming: 6 bases; J trimming: 2 bases; junction bases outside the gene matches: 2. Germline V gene data show CDR1 as DFQATT and CDR2 as SNEGSKA (reference sequence). The CDR3 length is 13 residues. The CDR3 loop is CSARQGGNQPQHF. Written as DNA, the CDR3 is TGCAGTGCCCGACAGGGGGGCAATCAGCCCCAGCATTTT.

This clonotype was observed a few times. The chain has TRBV4-1 and TRBJ1-5; no clear D gene. The ends were cut back, 3 bases at V and 5 bases at J, with 17 bases in the middle. The CDR3 spans 16 residues. Germline V gene data show CDR1 as MGHRA and CDR2 as YSYEKL. CDR3 residues: CASSHQMGGRDQPQHF. Written as DNA, the CDR3 is TGCGCCAGCAGCCACCAAATGGGAGGGAGGGATCAGCCCCAGCATTTT.

The chain employs TRBV29-1 and TRBJ1-1; possibly TRBD1 for D (5 bases). V shed 4 bases and J shed 4 bases, with 28 bases lying between them. The CDR3 extends over 18 amino acids. Germline values: CDR1 SQVTM, CDR2 ANQGSEA. The CDR3: CSVAGYVGVHSRITEAFF. The CDR3 bases are TGCAGCGTTGCCGGCTACGTGGGGGTCCACTCCAGAATCACTGAAGCTTTCTTT.

As concerns this clonotype: A much larger clone is a single base away; this may be a read error. The chain has TRBV5-1 and TRBJ2-7; 7 bases match TRBD1. Germline V gene sequence: CDR1 SGHRS, CDR2 YFSETQ. CDR3 size: 15 residues. After removal of 1 base from V and 1 base from J, the junction contained 5 bases not matched to a gene. The CDR3 here is CASSLFGTESYEQYF. DNA of the CDR3: TGCGCCAGCAGCTTGTTCGGGACAGAGTCCTACGAGCAGTACTTC.

The chain is built from TRBV5-1 and TRBJ2-3; the D is unclear. With 0 bases removed from V and 2 bases from J, the gap between germline ends came to 10 bases. The CDR3 is 15 residues long. CDR1 and CDR2 from the germline V gene are SGHRS and YFSETQ. CDR3 sequence: CASSLVGKPTDTQYF. CDR3 bases: TGCGCCAGCAGCTTGGTTGGGAAGCCCACAGATACGCAGTATTTT.

The chain joins TRBV4-2 to TRBJ2-1, with D uncertain. The CDR3 length is 13 residues. CDR1 and CDR2 (germline): LGHNA, YNFKEQ. V was trimmed by 1 base and J by 7 bases, leaving 8 bases between them. In DNA, the CDR3 is TGTGCCAGCAGCCAAGCTCCGAGAAATGAGCAGTTCTTC. Translating gives CASSQAPRNEQFF.

The chain carries TRBV4-1 and TRBJ2-1; possibly TRBD2 for D (6 bases). This CDR3 spans 16 amino acids. Trimming pared 1 base from V and 7 bases from J, leaving 17 bases between. The germline V gene encodes CDR1 MGHRA and CDR2 YSYEKL. The CDR3 DNA reads TGCGCCAGCAGCCAAGGGTCGGGGGTCCGGCCTAATGAGCAGTTCTTC. Translated: CASSQGSGVRPNEQFF.